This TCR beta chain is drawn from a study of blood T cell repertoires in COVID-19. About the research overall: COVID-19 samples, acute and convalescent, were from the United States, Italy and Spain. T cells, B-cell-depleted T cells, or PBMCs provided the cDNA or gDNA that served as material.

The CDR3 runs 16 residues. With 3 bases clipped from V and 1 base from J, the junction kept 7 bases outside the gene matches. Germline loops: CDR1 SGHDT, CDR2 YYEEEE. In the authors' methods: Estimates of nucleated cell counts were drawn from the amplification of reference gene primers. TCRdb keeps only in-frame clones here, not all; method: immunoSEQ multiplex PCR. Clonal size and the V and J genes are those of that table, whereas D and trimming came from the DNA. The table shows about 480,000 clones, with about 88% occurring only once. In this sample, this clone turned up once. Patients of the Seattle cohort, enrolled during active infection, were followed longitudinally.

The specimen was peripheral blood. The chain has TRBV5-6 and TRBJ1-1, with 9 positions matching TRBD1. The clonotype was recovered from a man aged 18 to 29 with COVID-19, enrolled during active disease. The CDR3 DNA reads TGTGCCAGCAGCTCCCCCGGACAGGGGAAGAACACTGAAGCTTTCTTT. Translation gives CASSSPGQGKNTEAFF.